Listed here are 24 T cell receptor beta chains from one sample, sequenced in a study of blood T cell repertoires in COVID-19 (dated by TCRdb to the early 2020s). The library came from the immunoSEQ multiplex PCR assay. The immuneACCESS repertoire file appears here via TCRdb, limited to in-frame rearrangements. These files lack a portion of the clones; in checked studies, under half of the deficit traces to unresolved V genes, and the cause of the others is not known. The sample table shows about 140,000 clones, and roughly 81% are seen once. The ten largest clones take up more than 8.5% of the sample. Sequenced input: peripheral blood. These receptors were taken from a woman aged 50 to 60 with active or convalescent COVID-19.

The rearrangement joins TRBV12-3 or TRBV12-4 to TRBJ1-5, with D possibly being TRBD1 (5 bases). The CDR3 consists of 12 residues. V lost 5 bases and J lost 10, with 12 bases in between. CDR3 nucleotide sequence: TGTGCCAGCAGTCTCCCAGGGAAACCCCAGCATTTT. This sequence encodes CASSLPGKPQHF.

This clone was detected only a few times. V gene TRBV7-8 combines with J gene TRBJ1-2; 7 bases agree with TRBD1. With 2 bases clipped from V and 0 bases from J, the junction kept 15 bases outside the gene matches. The CDR3 runs 19 residues. The germline V gene encodes CDR1 SGHVS and CDR2 FQNEAQ. CDR3 coding DNA: TGTGCCAGCAGCTTAAGGGGTGGGACAGAGATAAGTTCTAACTATGGCTACACCTTC. Translating gives CASSLRGGTEISSNYGYTF.

This chain joins TRBV10-3 and TRBJ2-7; D call uncertain. V lost 3 bases and J lost 4, with 13 bases in between. The CDR3 runs 14 residues. The germline CDR1 and CDR2 sequences are ENHRY and SYGVKD. CDR3 nucleotide sequence: TGTGCCATCAGTGAAGGCGGAAGCTTTTACGAGCAGTACTTC. This sequence encodes CAISEGGSFYEQYF.

This clone was seen more than once but under ten times. The CDR3 region has the DNA TGTGCCAGCAGTTTATGGCGGGGAACTGAAGCTTTCTTT. Amino acids: CASSLWRGTEAFF. This chain joins TRBV28 and TRBJ1-1; D is unclear. The CDR3 has 13 amino acids. Germline V gives CDR1 MDHEN, CDR2 SYDVKM. Trimming left V 0 bases short and J 5 bases short, with 7 bases between.

This chain joins TRBV4-2 and TRBJ2-1; 13 bases line up with TRBD2. Germline V gene lookup returns CDR1 LGHNA and CDR2 YNFKEQ. The CDR3 runs to 18 residues. V was pared by 0 bases and J by 8 bases, with 10 bases of the junction left unmatched. This CDR3 is CASSQDLTSGRAPHEQFF. The CDR3 DNA follows: TGTGCCAGCAGCCAAGATCTAACTAGCGGGAGGGCCCCCCATGAGCAGTTCTTC.

The V and J genes are TRBV19 and TRBJ2-7; 13 bases fit TRBD2. V was pared by 6 bases and J by 2 bases, with 7 bases of the junction left unmatched. Germline V lookup: CDR1 LNHDA, CDR2 SQIVND (reference sequence). This CDR3 is built from 16 residues. The CDR3 nucleotides are TGTGCCAGTAGGCCCTTGGGGACTAGCGGGACCTACGAGCAGTACTTC. This sequence encodes CASRPLGTSGTYEQYF.

The CDR3 DNA is TGTGCCAGCAGCGGGGACAGGGGGAACACCATATATTTT. Translated: CASSGDRGNTIYF. This chain connects TRBV7-2 to TRBJ1-3; 11 positions match TRBD1. Per germline, CDR1 SGHTA and CDR2 FQGNSA. The CDR3 has 13 residues. The J segment lost 7 bases and the V segment lost 5 bases, leaving 1 base of the junction unmatched.

The chain joins TRBV6-2 or TRBV6-3 to TRBJ1-6; possible D gene TRBD1, 6 bases. Per germline, CDR1 MNHEY and CDR2 SVGEGT. The CDR3 runs 13 residues. The V gene lost 2 bases and the J gene lost 10 bases, with 9 bases spanning the gap. CDR3: CASSYKGESPLHF. CDR3 in DNA: TGTGCCAGCAGTTACAAGGGGGAATCACCCCTCCACTTT.

This clone was observed a handful of times. This chain uses TRBV7-2 with TRBJ1-2; D is ambiguous. CDR1 and CDR2 from the germline V gene are SGHTA and FQGNSA. V lost 4 bases and J 7 bases, leaving 10 bases between the germline ends. The CDR3 covers 12 residues. The CDR3 region is CASSSSSFGYTF. The CDR3 DNA follows: TGTGCCAGCAGCTCGAGTTCGTTTGGCTACACCTTC.

This chain joins TRBV18 and TRBJ1-1; 7 nucleotides align to TRBD1. Germline V CDR1 and CDR2: KGHSH, LQKENI. The CDR3 is made up of 15 amino acids. V dropped 5 bases and J dropped 0; count of bases not matched to a gene: 6. The CDR3 sequence is CASSTRTGLNTEAFF. The CDR3 DNA follows: TGTGCCAGCTCAACACGGACAGGATTGAACACTGAAGCTTTCTTT.

The gene calls are TRBV4-3 and TRBJ1-4, with D possibly matching TRBD1 (5 bases). V lost 3 bases to trimming and J lost 10 bases, with 12 bases between them. Germline V gives CDR1 LGHNA, CDR2 YSLEER. This CDR3 is 13 amino acids long. CDR3 in DNA: TGCGCCAGCAGCCAGGAACAGGCGAGAAAACTGTTTTTT. This sequence encodes CASSQEQARKLFF.

This rearrangement joins TRBV7-2 to TRBJ2-7, with D tentatively TRBD1 (5 bases). The CDR3 extends over 14 amino acids. CDR1 is SGHTA, CDR2 FQGNSA, per germline. V was pared by 3 bases and J by 5 bases, with 14 bases between. CDR3 residues: CASSFGALVDEQYF. CDR3 nucleotides: TGTGCCAGCAGCTTTGGGGCGCTGGTGGACGAGCAGTACTTC.

This clone occurred a few times. The V gene is TRBV7-2, the J gene TRBJ1-6; tentatively, D is TRBD1 (5 bases). Germline-derived CDR1 and CDR2 are SGHTA and FQGNSA. This CDR3 contains 15 residues. V lost 8 bases to trimming and J lost 7 bases, with 18 bases between them. The CDR3 reads CASSNQLGRNSPLHF. CDR3 bases: TGTGCCAGCTCTAACCAGTTGGGGCGGAATTCACCCCTCCACTTT.

This clone has only a few counts. This sequence joins TRBV4-1 and TRBJ1-1, with unresolved D. CDR3 length: 16 amino acids. Germline assignment: CDR1 MGHRA and CDR2 YSYEKL. The V gene lost 4 bases and the J gene lost 2 bases, with 17 bases spanning the gap. The CDR3 region is CASSRSDLGLNTEAFF. The CDR3 region has the DNA TGCGCCAGCAGCCGTAGCGATTTAGGACTAAACACTGAAGCTTTCTTT.

The gene calls are TRBV9 and TRBJ1-4; 9 nucleotides line up with TRBD1. J gave up 7 bases and V 4 bases, and 8 bases lay outside the gene matches. CDR1 is SGDLS, CDR2 YYNGEE, per germline. CDR3 size: 15 residues. CDR3 protein: CASSPSTGGGEKLFF. For the CDR3, the DNA is TGTGCCAGCAGCCCCTCGACAGGGGGAGGTGAAAAACTGTTTTTT. Full variable domain (remainder filled in from reference TRBV9 and TRBJ1-4): DSGVTQTPKHLITATGQRVTLRCSPRSGDLSVYWYQQSLDQGLQFLIQYYNGEERAKGNILERFSAQQFPDLHSELNLSSLELGDSALYFCASSPSTGGGEKLFFGSGTQLSVL.

V usage is TRBV6-6 and J usage is TRBJ1-3; unclear D gene. V was cut by 7 bases and J by 1 base, with 17 bases left in between. The CDR3 length is 16 residues. The V gene's germline CDR1 is MNHNY and CDR2 SVGAGI (reference sequence). This chain's CDR3 is CASTFGGPGSGNTIYF. The CDR3 DNA follows: TGTGCCAGCACCTTTGGTGGGCCGGGGTCTGGAAACACCATATATTTT.

The genes are TRBV28 and TRBJ1-6; D is uncertain. The CDR3 spans 13 residues. Germline values: CDR1 MDHEN, CDR2 SYDVKM. This chain's CDR3 is CASSSPYNSPLHF. CDR3 bases: TGTGCGTCGAGCTCCCCATATAATTCACCCCTCCACTTT.

The chain has TRBV7-3 and TRBJ2-3, with D hard to call. The germline V gene encodes CDR1 SGHTA and CDR2 FQGTGA. Trimming removed 5 bases at V and 2 bases at J, with 11 bases between. The CDR3 consists of 14 residues. In DNA form, the CDR3 reads TGTGCCAGCAGCCCCAGAGACTCCACAGATACGCAGTATTTT. Translated: CASSPRDSTDTQYF.

V usage is TRBV29-1 and J usage is TRBJ1-1, with 8 bases aligning to TRBD1. CDR3 length: 14 amino acids. From germline, CDR1 is SQVTM and CDR2 ANQGSEA. The CDR3 loop is CSVKKGTGNTEAFF. CDR3 in DNA: TGCAGTGTCAAAAAGGGGACAGGGAACACTGAAGCTTTCTTT.

This clone was detected only a few times. The chain has TRBV6-5 and TRBJ1-5, with 7 nucleotides matching TRBD1. The junction had 8 bases not matched to a gene; V was cut back by 4 bases and J by 5 bases. The CDR3 is 15 amino acids. Germline CDR1 and CDR2: MNHEY and SVGAGI. Written as DNA, the CDR3 is TGTGCCAGCAGTTCCCAGGGGGGTGATCATCAGCCCCAGCATTTT. Translated, it gives CASSSQGGDHQPQHF.

This rearrangement joins TRBV28 to TRBJ2-1; 8 nucleotides line up with TRBD1. This CDR3 spans 16 amino acids. CDR1 is MDHEN and CDR2 is SYDVKM in the germline V gene. Trimming removed 3 bases from V and 4 bases from J; junction bases left unmatched: 8. The CDR3 coding sequence is TGTGCCAGCAGTTTCACCAGGGGGCTGGGGTACAATGAGCAGTTCTTC. Translating gives CASSFTRGLGYNEQFF.

V and J are TRBV29-1 and TRBJ2-3, with D possibly being TRBD1 (6 bases). V gave up 4 bases and J gave up 4 bases, with 18 bases separating them. The CDR3 sequence is 15 residues long. Germline V gene lookup returns CDR1 SQVTM and CDR2 ANQGSEA. The CDR3 region is CSVVKQGLVSDTQYF. CDR3 DNA: TGCAGCGTTGTTAAGCAGGGGCTAGTCTCAGATACGCAGTATTTT.

This CDR3 is CASSVAGSSGRGEQFF. Here the CDR3 DNA reads TGTGCCAGCAGCGTAGCTGGGAGTAGCGGGAGGGGTGAGCAGTTCTTC. V usage is TRBV9 and J usage is TRBJ2-1, with TRBD2 matching over 11 bases. From germline, CDR1 is SGDLS and CDR2 YYNGEE. V gave up 0 bases and J gave up 9 bases; unmatched junction bases: 8. The CDR3 length is 16 residues.

The chain links TRBV7-2 to TRBJ2-5, with TRBD1 matching 10 bases. After removal of 5 bases from V and 3 bases from J, the junction contained 3 bases not matched to a gene. The germline V gene encodes CDR1 SGHTA and CDR2 FQGNSA. The CDR3 has 14 amino acids. CDR3 region: CASSPDRGEETQYF. In nucleotides, the CDR3 is TGTGCCAGCAGCCCGGACAGGGGGGAAGAGACCCAGTACTTC.